The present T cell receptor beta chain was sequenced within a study of shared clonotypes between healthy human individuals. Turning to the study itself: CD4 naive and memory got three plates each, CD8 naive two, CD8 memory one.

The study separated CD4+ cells into CD45RA+ naive and CD45RA-negative memory subsets. The run depth of the assay was deep. Data came from immunoSEQ multiplex PCR; TCRdb stores just in-frame clones and leaves some out. Of 330,000 or so clones in the sample, approximately 74% were seen once. Germline V gene data show CDR1 as MDHEN and CDR2 as SYDVKM. This CDR3 comprises 17 residues. Germline trimming cut 5 bases from V and 8 bases from J; bases unmatched to any gene: 14. Sequenced material: memory CD4+ T cells sorted from blood. The subset: CD45RA-negative fraction. The receptor was isolated from a young man in good health. The V gene is TRBV28, the J gene TRBJ2-7; 14 nucleotides align to TRBD2. The DNA of the CDR3 is TGTGCCAGCAGTGGGGGGACTAGCGGGAGCCGACCCTTCCAGCAGTACTTC. It specifies CASSGGTSGSRPFQQYF.